The 26 T cell receptor beta chains in this list originate from one sample, sequenced in a study of cytomegalovirus exposure and HLA in healthy donors. 13 Jbeta primers and 60 Vbeta primers were used for the PCR. Profiling relied on immunoSEQ multiplex PCR, and the TCRdb table lists in-frame clones only, not all of them. The sample includes 55,000 to 80,000 clones, less than 85% of them seen just once. Sequences were obtained from PBMCs. Receptors originate from a woman aged 25 to 39 in good health and CMV-seronegative.

The chain is built from TRBV18 and TRBJ2-7; 7 nucleotides align to TRBD2. CDR3 size: 15 residues. Germline V gene lookup returns CDR1 KGHSH and CDR2 LQKENI. The V and J ends lost 3 bases and 5 bases, in that order; junction bases with no gene match: 10. DNA of the CDR3: TGTGCCAGCTCACCCGCCGGGCTTGCGGGGGACGAGCAGTACTTC. Protein sequence: CASSPAGLAGDEQYF. The full variable domain, its missing parts supplied by reference TRBV18 and TRBJ2-7, is NAGVMQNPRHLVRRRGQEARLRCSPMKGHSHVYWYRQLPEEGLKFMVYLQKENIIDESGMPKERFSAEFPKEGPSILRIQQVVRGDSAAYFCASSPAGLAGDEQYFGPGTRLTVT.

This clone came up once. This chain links TRBV11-2 with TRBJ2-1, with 10 bases that match TRBD2. Per germline, CDR1 SGHAT and CDR2 FQNNGV. The junction had 7 bases not matched to a gene; V was cut back by 1 base and J by 13 bases. CDR3 length equals 14 residues. In DNA, the CDR3 is TGTGCCAGCAGCTTAGTCCTAGCGGGAGTAGGACAGTTCTTC. Translated, it gives CASSLVLAGVGQFF. Based on the CDR3 plus reference TRBV11-2 and TRBJ2-1, the full variable domain is EAGVAQSPRYKIIEKRQSVAFWCNPISGHATLYWYQQILGQGPKLLIQFQNNGVVDDSQLPKDRFSAERLKGVDSTLKIQPAKLEDSAVYLCASSLVLAGVGQFFGPGTRLTVL.

This clone has a single count. The CDR3 spells CASSFSASGSEGETQYF. DNA of the CDR3: TGTGCCAGCAGCTTTTCGGCTAGCGGGAGTGAGGGGGAGACCCAGTACTTC. This chain uses TRBV7-7 with TRBJ2-5; 10 nucleotides agree with TRBD2. CDR1 SSHAT and CDR2 FNYEAQ come from the germline V gene (reference sequence). The CDR3 is 17 amino acids. The V segment lost 3 bases and the J segment 5 bases; nucleotides outside the gene matches: 12.

This clone has more than one count but fewer than ten. The chain employs TRBV19 and TRBJ2-1, with 7 nucleotides matching TRBD2. The CDR3 extends over 13 amino acids. V trimming: 4 bases; J trimming: 9 bases; junction bases outside the gene matches: 6. CDR1 is LNHDA and CDR2 is SQIVND in the germline V gene (reference sequence). The CDR3 spells CASSSGSDFEQFF. The DNA for the CDR3 is TGTGCCAGTAGTAGCGGGAGTGATTTTGAGCAGTTCTTC.

This clone is a singleton in its sample. V usage is TRBV21-1 and J usage is TRBJ2-7; the table's TRBD2 call for D was not verified on the DNA. TRBV21-1 is tagged as a pseudogene. The length of the CDR3 is 18 residues. CDR3 sequence (DNA): TGTGCCAGCAGCAAAGAAAGGTGGACTAGCGGGGGCTCCTACGAGCAGTACTTC. Translation gives CASSKERWTSGGSYEQYF.

This clone has a handful of counts. J is TRBJ1-1 and V is TRBV25-1; tentatively, D is TRBD1 (5 bases). Trimming took 1 base from V and 4 from J, leaving 19 bases between them. The CDR3 extends over 17 amino acids. The germline V gene encodes CDR1 MGHDK and CDR2 SYGVNS. CDR3 residues: CASSEFGRAGFITEAFF. CDR3 DNA: TGTGCCAGCAGTGAATTTGGCAGGGCCGGTTTTATCACTGAAGCTTTCTTT. Full variable domain (remainder filled in from reference TRBV25-1 and TRBJ1-1): EADIYQTPRYLVIGTGKKITLECSQTMGHDKMYWYQQDPGMELHLIHYSYGVNSTEKGDLSSESTVSRIRTEHFPLTLESARPSHTSQYLCASSEFGRAGFITEAFFGQGTRLTVV.

The rearrangement uses TRBV5-1 and TRBJ2-5, with a tentative D call TRBD1 (5 bases). The V end lost 1 base, the J end lost 4 bases, and 14 bases lay between the germline ends. Germline V gene data show CDR1 as SGHRS and CDR2 as YFSETQ. The CDR3 runs 15 residues. The CDR3 DNA follows: TGCGCCAGCAGCTTGTCCCCAGTCCAGGGAGAGACCCAGTACTTC. As protein: CASSLSPVQGETQYF.

V is TRBV14 and J is TRBJ2-2, with D possibly matching TRBD1 (6 bases). Germline V gene data show CDR1 as SGHDN and CDR2 as FVKESK. With 4 bases removed from V and 0 bases from J, the gap between germline ends came to 9 bases. The CDR3 is 15 amino acids. The CDR3 sequence is CASSRRTANTGELFF. Here the CDR3 DNA reads TGTGCCAGCAGCCGGAGGACAGCGAACACCGGGGAGCTGTTTTTT.

The DNA for the CDR3 is TGTGCCAGCAGCCCGATGGGGGGGGGTCAAACCTTCTACGAGCAGTACGTC. Protein product: CASSPMGGGQTFYEQYV. This chain links TRBV2 with TRBJ2-7; 7 nucleotides line up with TRBD2. The V gene's germline CDR1 is SNHLY and CDR2 FYNNEI. The CDR3 consists of 17 residues. Trimming took 6 bases from V and 3 from J; bases not matched to a gene: 17.

The chain uses TRBV12-5 and TRBJ2-1; D remains ambiguous. This CDR3 contains 14 residues. Trimming stripped 7 bases from V and 0 bases from J, with 10 bases between. Germline-derived CDR1 and CDR2 are LGHNT and FRNRAP. The CDR3: CASAPASSYNEQFF. CDR3 sequence (DNA): TGTGCTAGTGCCCCGGCTAGCTCCTACAATGAGCAGTTCTTC.

This clone was recorded a few times. The V call is TRBV19, the J call TRBJ2-2; 9 bases map to TRBD1. There are 14 residues in the CDR3. After removal of 4 bases from V and 10 bases from J, the junction contained 7 bases not matched to a gene. Germline assignment: CDR1 LNHDA and CDR2 SQIVND (reference sequence). CDR3 in amino acids: CASSKGDRVAELFF. CDR3 in DNA: TGTGCCAGTAGTAAGGGGGACAGGGTGGCGGAGCTGTTTTTT. The full variable domain, completed using reference TRBV19 and TRBJ2-2, is DGGITQSPKYLFRKEGQNVTLSCEQNLNHDAMYWYRQDPGQGLRLIYYSQIVNDFQKGDIAEGYSVSREKKESFPLTVTSAQKNPTAFYLCASSKGDRVAELFFGEGSRLTVL.

CDR3 in amino acids: CASSLAGKVGNNEQFF. For the CDR3, the DNA is TGTGCCAGCAGCTTAGCTGGGAAGGTCGGGAACAATGAGCAGTTCTTC. The chain is built from TRBV7-8 and TRBJ2-1, with D possibly being TRBD2 (5 bases). V lost 0 bases and J 5 bases, leaving 14 bases between the germline ends. CDR1 is SGHVS and CDR2 is FQNEAQ in the germline V gene. This CDR3 has 16 amino acids.

To note about this clone: Other DNA sequences in this specimen translate into the identical CDR3. The chain recombines TRBV27 with TRBJ2-2; D gene uncertain. V lost 6 bases, J lost 2 bases, and 10 bases lay in between. Germline lookup yields CDR1 MNHEY and CDR2 SMNVEV (reference sequence). The length of the CDR3 is 14 residues. The CDR3, as DNA: TGTGCCAGCAGCGACTTACTTAACACCGGGGAGCTGTTTTTT. Protein: CASSDLLNTGELFF.

V usage is TRBV7-2 and J usage is TRBJ2-7, with 11 bases aligning to TRBD2. Looked up from germline, CDR1 is SGHTA and CDR2 is FQGNSA. The V gene end was trimmed by 3 bases and the J gene end by 0 bases; junction bases not matched to a gene: 4. The CDR3 extends over 16 amino acids. This CDR3 reads CASSLGLAESSYEQYV. In DNA, the CDR3 is TGTGCCAGCAGCTTGGGACTAGCGGAGAGCTCCTACGAGCAGTACGTC.

V usage is TRBV19 and J usage is TRBJ1-5; maybe TRBD1 (5 bases). The CDR3 is 16 amino acids. Germline lookup yields CDR1 LNHDA and CDR2 SQIVND (reference sequence). Trimming took off 4 bases at V and 9 bases at J, with 22 bases between the two ends. In DNA, the CDR3 is TGTGCCAGTAGTACTGGGACGGATCCCCGGGGGTGGCCCCAGCATTTT. It yields the protein CASSTGTDPRGWPQHF.

This chain connects TRBV6-1 to TRBJ2-7; 11 bases are a match to TRBD1. V dropped 7 bases and J dropped 4; count of bases not matched to a gene: 3. The germline V gene encodes CDR1 MNHNS and CDR2 SASEGT. The CDR3 has 13 amino acids. CDR3 nucleotides: TGTGCCAGCACTTGGGACAGGGGGTACGAGCAGTACTTC. It encodes CASTWDRGYEQYF.

About this clone itself: Its ends do not fully match the called genes, so a read error is possible. CDR3 DNA: TGTTCCAGCAGCCCTTTAGCGGGAGGGCGTCTAGGCACAGATACGCAGTATTTT. Protein product: CSSSPLAGGRLGTDTQYF. The chain is built from TRBV7-9 and TRBJ2-3; 11 bases line up with TRBD2. Germline CDR1 and CDR2: SEHNR and FQNEAQ (reference sequence). This CDR3 has 18 amino acids. The complete variable domain, with remaining parts taken from reference TRBV7-9 and TRBJ2-3, reads DTGVSQNPRHKITKRGQNVTFRCDPISEHNRLYWYRQTLGQGPEFLTYFQNEAQLEKSRLLSDRFSAERPKGSFSTLEIQRTEQGDSAMYLCSSSPLAGGRLGTDTQYFGPGTRLTVL.

This clone has just a few counts. The V and J genes are TRBV19 and TRBJ2-2; TRBD1 matches 8 bases. The V segment lost 8 bases and the J segment 6 bases; nucleotides outside the gene matches: 8. The CDR3 loop spans 14 amino acids. Germline V gene data show CDR1 as LNHDA and CDR2 as SQIVND (reference sequence). The CDR3, as DNA: TGTGCCAGTCGGGCAGGGGGCGCGGCCGGGGAGCTGTTTTTT. It is translated as CASRAGGAAGELFF.

This chain joins TRBV10-2 and TRBJ2-3; TRBD2 might be the D (8 bases). Per germline, CDR1 WSHSY and CDR2 SAAADI. The CDR3 extends over 16 amino acids. Trimming left V 5 bases short and J 4 bases short, with 19 bases between. The CDR3 sequence: CASSPFNRGLADTQYF. As DNA, the CDR3 is TGCGCCAGCAGTCCTTTCAACAGGGGACTAGCAGATACGCAGTATTTT.

This chain connects TRBV4-3 to TRBJ1-2; TRBD1 agrees at 8 bases. With V trimmed by 4 bases and J by 4 bases, 8 bases remained unmatched. The CDR3 is 15 amino acids. Per the germline V gene, CDR1 is LGHNA and CDR2 is YSLEER. DNA for the CDR3: TGCGCCAGCAGCCTCAGCGGCACAGGGGGCTATGGCTACACCTTC. Encoded protein: CASSLSGTGGYGYTF.

The V and J genes are TRBV5-1 and TRBJ1-1; 7 bases align to TRBD1. V lost 1 base, J lost 3 bases, and 0 bases stayed unmatched. The V gene's germline CDR1 is SGHRS and CDR2 YFSETQ. This CDR3 is 13 amino acids long. CDR3 in amino acids: CASSLTGDTEAFF. DNA for the CDR3: TGCGCCAGCAGCTTGACAGGGGACACTGAAGCTTTCTTT.

This clone turned up a few times. This chain links TRBV18 with TRBJ2-2; weak D call: TRBD2 (5 bases). Germline CDR1 reads KGHSH; CDR2 reads LQKENI. The CDR3 extends over 13 amino acids. Deletions cut 0 bases from V and 6 bases from J, with 5 bases between. CDR3 DNA sequence: TGTGCCAGCTCACCACCGGAGGCCGGGGAGCTGTTTTTT. The encoded protein is CASSPPEAGELFF.

The chain links TRBV11-2 to TRBJ2-7; D perhaps matches TRBD1 (6 bases). The ends were cut back, 5 bases at V and 3 bases at J, with 14 bases in the middle. Germline values: CDR1 SGHAT, CDR2 FQNNGV. This CDR3 region has 14 residues. The chain's CDR3 is CASSRQVDSYEQYV. The DNA for the CDR3 is TGTGCCAGCAGCCGCCAAGTGGACAGCTACGAGCAGTACGTC.

This clone came up a few times. The J gene is TRBJ2-1, the V gene TRBV5-1; TRBD2 aligns across 7 bases. The CDR3 runs to 16 residues. With 3 bases clipped from V and 1 base from J, the junction kept 7 bases outside the gene matches. Germline V gene data show CDR1 as SGHRS and CDR2 as YFSETQ. The CDR3 loop is CASSSRAGRSYNEQFF. The CDR3 coding sequence is TGCGCCAGCAGCTCCCGAGCGGGGCGGTCCTACAATGAGCAGTTCTTC. The full variable domain, rest sourced from reference TRBV5-1 and TRBJ2-1, is KAGVTQTPRYLIKTRGQQVTLSCSPISGHRSVSWYQQTPGQGLQFLFEYFSETQRNKGNFPGRFSGRQFSNSRSEMNVSTLELGDSALYLCASSSRAGRSYNEQFFGPGTRLTVL.

This chain connects TRBV18 to TRBJ1-2, with 10 bases aligning to TRBD1. Germline trimming cut 4 bases from V and 2 bases from J; bases unmatched to any gene: 4. The germline CDR1 and CDR2 sequences are KGHSH and LQKENI. There are 15 residues in the CDR3. CDR3 in amino acids: CASSLRTGGNYGYTF. The CDR3 DNA reads TGTGCCAGCTCACTTCGGACAGGGGGAAACTATGGCTACACCTTC.

This sequence joins TRBV6-1 and TRBJ1-4; D call uncertain. V lost 2 bases, J lost 3 bases, and 10 bases lay in between. CDR1 and CDR2 from the germline V gene are MNHNS and SASEGT. The CDR3 totals 15 residues. CDR3 nucleotide sequence: TGTGCCAGCAGTGAACTACGAGGTTCTAATGAAAAACTGTTTTTT. It specifies CASSELRGSNEKLFF.